One and the same sample provided the 5 T cell receptor beta chains below, sequenced in a study of tumor-infiltrating lymphocytes in primary liver carcinoma. From 450 to 600 ng total RNA, TCR beta cDNA was generated with a primer in the constant region. Slightly modified ARM-PCR, run as three nested multiplex PCR rounds, produced the TCR beta libraries. In the first two PCR rounds, TRBV1-TRBV30 forward primers were paired with a C-beta reverse primer, and each round lasted roughly 9 cycles. TCRdb re-derived calls from the multiplex PCR reads in MiXCR, one entry per CDR3 protein. The sample carries 20,000 to 25,000 distinct CDR3 sequences, nearly 80% recorded once. From approximately 20-30 mg of unsorted bulk tissue, DNA and RNA were co-extracted together. Input material: liver tumor tissue from sampling region 1. Sample subset: tumor region T1, superior pole. The receptors derive from a woman aged 25 to 45 with primary liver carcinoma and hepatitis B virus infection.

This clonotype appeared a single time. The junction and the germline gene differ at one end; a read error may be behind it. This rearrangement joins TRBV11-1 to TRBJ2-1, with TRBD2 as a possible D gene (5 bases). The CDR3 has 15 residues. CDR1 is SGHAT and CDR2 is FQDESV in the germline V gene (reference sequence). CDR3 sequence reads: CASSRRQAFYNEHFF. CDR3 coding DNA: TGTGCCAGCAGCCGGAGGCAGGCCTTCTACAATGAGCACTTCTTC. The variable domain in full, with the rest retrieved from reference TRBV11-1 and TRBJ2-1, is EAEVAQSPRYKITEKSQAVAFWCDPISGHATLYWYRQILGQGPELLVQFQDESVVDDSQLPKDRFSAERLKGVDSTLKIQPAELGDSAMYLCASSRRQAFYNEHFFGPGTRLTVL.

Regarding this clonotype: A read error may produce the germline difference seen at one junction end. The chain links TRBV6-5 to TRBJ2-2; 8 bases align to TRBD1. The V gene's germline CDR1 is MNHEY and CDR2 SVGAGI. This CDR3 has 15 residues. The CDR3 region has the DNA TGTGCCAGCATTCCGCGGACAGGGTTCACCGGGAAGCTGTTCTTT. It codes for CASIPRTGFTGKLFF.

As concerns this clonotype: The junction differs from germline at one of its ends, possibly a read error. The chain couples TRBV6-2 or TRBV6-3 to TRBJ2-6; tentatively, D is TRBD1 or TRBD2 (5 bases each). The CDR3 spans 15 residues. CDR1 and CDR2 from the germline V gene are MNHEY and SVGEGT. As DNA, the CDR3 is TGTGCCAGCAGCGCCCGGGGCGGTGGGGTCAACCTCCTGACTTTC. Translation: CASSARGGGVNLLTF.

This clonotype is deemed medium-sized. The gene calls are TRBV6-2 or TRBV6-3 and TRBJ2-7, with 7 bases fitting TRBD2. This CDR3 is 14 amino acids long. The trim removed 9 bases at V and 3 bases at J, leaving 11 bases unmatched. Germline V gene sequence: CDR1 MNHEY, CDR2 SVGEGT. The CDR3 DNA is TGTGCCAGTACCTACACTAGCGTCGGCTACGAGCAGTACTTC. It translates to CASTYTSVGYEQYF.

As concerns this clonotype: As the CDR3 is not closed by the conserved phenylalanine or tryptophan, this likely results from a read error. The chain employs TRBV24-1 and TRBJ2-3, with D unresolved. The better agreement between TRBJ1-5 and the DNA end casts doubt on the J call. Per the germline V gene, CDR1 is KGHDR and CDR2 is SFDVKD. CDR3 size: 14 residues. The CDR3 region is CATSDAIRTVTQHL. The DNA for the CDR3 is TGTGCCACCAGTGATGCTATCAGGACGGTGACGCAGCATTTA.